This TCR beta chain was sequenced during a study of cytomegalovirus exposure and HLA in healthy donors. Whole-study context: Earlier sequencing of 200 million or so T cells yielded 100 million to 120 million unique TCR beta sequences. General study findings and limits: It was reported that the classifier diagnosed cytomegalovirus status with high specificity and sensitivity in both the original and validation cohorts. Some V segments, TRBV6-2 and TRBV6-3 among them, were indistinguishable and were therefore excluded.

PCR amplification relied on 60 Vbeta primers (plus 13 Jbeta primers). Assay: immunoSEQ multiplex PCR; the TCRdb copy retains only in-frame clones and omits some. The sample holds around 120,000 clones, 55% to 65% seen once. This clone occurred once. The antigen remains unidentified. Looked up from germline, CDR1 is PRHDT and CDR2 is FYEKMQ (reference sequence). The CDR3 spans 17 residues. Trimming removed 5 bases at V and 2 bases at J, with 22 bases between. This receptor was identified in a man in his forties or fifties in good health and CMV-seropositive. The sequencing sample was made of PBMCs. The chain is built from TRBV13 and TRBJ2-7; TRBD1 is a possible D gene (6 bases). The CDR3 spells CASSPPRGQTKTYEQYF. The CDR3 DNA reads TGTGCCAGCAGCCCGCCTAGAGGACAGACAAAGACCTACGAGCAGTACTTC.